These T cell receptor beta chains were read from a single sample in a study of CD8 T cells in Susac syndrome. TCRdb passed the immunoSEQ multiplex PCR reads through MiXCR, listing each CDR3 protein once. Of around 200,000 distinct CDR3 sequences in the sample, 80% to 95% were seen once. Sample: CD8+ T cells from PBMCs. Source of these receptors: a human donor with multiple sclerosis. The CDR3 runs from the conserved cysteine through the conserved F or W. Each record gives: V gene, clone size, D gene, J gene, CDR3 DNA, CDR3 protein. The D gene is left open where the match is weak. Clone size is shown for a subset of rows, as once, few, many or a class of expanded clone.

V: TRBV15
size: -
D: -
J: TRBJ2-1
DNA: TGTGCCACCAGCAGAGATCTCGGACTCGGGAATGAGCAGTTCTTC
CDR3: CATSRDLGLGNEQFF

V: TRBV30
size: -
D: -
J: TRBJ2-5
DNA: TGTGCCTGGGAGGTTCAAGAGACCCAGTACTTC
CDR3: CAWEVQETQYF

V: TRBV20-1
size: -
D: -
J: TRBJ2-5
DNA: TGCAGTGCTAGAGTGCCGGGACCTACAGAAGAGACCCAGTACTTC
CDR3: CSARVPGPTEETQYF

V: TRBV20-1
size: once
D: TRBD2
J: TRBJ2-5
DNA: TGCAGTGCTAGTTCGGTCCCCTGGGGTAGCGGGACGGAGACCCAGTACTTC
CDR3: CSASSVPWGSGTETQYF

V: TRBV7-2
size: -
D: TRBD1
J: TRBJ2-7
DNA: TGTGCCAGCAGCTTAGAAGACAGGGCCCTCTACGAGCAGTACTTC
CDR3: CASSLEDRALYEQYF

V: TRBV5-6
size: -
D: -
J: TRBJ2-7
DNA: TGTGCCAGCAGCCTTGACATCCCTGGGCACGAGCAGTACTTC
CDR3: CASSLDIPGHEQYF

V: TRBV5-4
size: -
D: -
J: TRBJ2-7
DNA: TGTGCCAGCAGCGCCGACTGGAGCTCCTACGAGCAGTACTTC
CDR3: CASSADWSSYEQYF

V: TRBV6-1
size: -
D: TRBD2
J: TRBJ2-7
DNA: TGTGCCAGCAGTGAAGGCGGGGGTCCCACCTACGAGCAGTACTTC
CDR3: CASSEGGGPTYEQYF

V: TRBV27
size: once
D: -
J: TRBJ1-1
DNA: TGTGCCAGCAGAACTAGAGCCCGACAGATTCTGAACACTGAAGCTTTCTTT
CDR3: CASRTRARQILNTEAFF

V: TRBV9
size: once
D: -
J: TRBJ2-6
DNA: TGTGCCAGCAGCGCAACAGGGTCTGGGGCCAACGTCCTGACTTTC
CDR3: CASSATGSGANVLTF

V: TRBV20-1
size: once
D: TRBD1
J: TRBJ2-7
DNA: TGCAGTGCGCACCGGGACAGGCACTACGAGCAGTACTTC
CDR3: CSAHRDRHYEQYF